This note documents a single T cell receptor (beta chain) sequence. Its antigen remains unknown. Repertoires were generated with immunoSEQ multiplex PCR, while TCRdb's copy carries only in-frame clones and drops some. The table has roughly 120,000 clones, about 94% seen once. Corrective cardiac operations yielded the resected thymus tissue. Samples came from healthy Finnish infants during open corrective cardiac surgery. The V and J ends lost 2 bases and 6 bases, in that order; junction bases with no gene match: 10. The CDR3 extends over 16 amino acids. CDR1 and CDR2 (germline): SGHTS, YDEGEE. The sample comes from a study of human thymus T cells. Study-wide results and caveats: Related research has reported that thymic repertoires overlap highly among unrelated individuals.

The V and J genes are TRBV5-8 and TRBJ2-7; 11 bases match TRBD2. Sample: thymus tissue. This clonotype was sampled from a boy in the first two years of life with a congenital heart defect but otherwise immunologically healthy. CDR3 DNA: TGTGCCAGCAGCTTCCCCCGACTAGCGGGGACCTCCGAGCAGTACTTC. Its translation is CASSFPRLAGTSEQYF.